These T cell receptor beta chains were read from a single sample in a study of Graves' ophthalmopathy and Graves' hyperthyroidism. Each CDR3 protein is one row after TCRdb ran MiXCR on the multiplex PCR reads. The sample lists around 340,000 distinct CDR3 sequences; about a sixth were seen once. Sequenced: peripheral blood. Receptor source: an adult man with Graves' ophthalmopathy. The CDR3 runs from the conserved cysteine through the conserved F or W. D genes are given only for firm matches.

TRBV6-1,-,TRBJ2-5,CASSGPYRETQYF
TRBV6-1,TRBD1,TRBJ2-2,CASTERQGAVTGELFF
TRBV20-1,TRBD2,TRBJ2-5,CSASVRLAGLEEETQYF
TRBV11-1,-,TRBJ2-7,CASSLIQAGSYEQYF
TRBV6-2/TRBV6-3,TRBD1,TRBJ1-6,CASSYSIVGWDRNSPLHF
TRBV7-8,TRBD1,TRBJ1-2,CASSSRTGKGGYTF
TRBV13,-,TRBJ2-2,CASSLGSVTGELFF
TRBV11-1,-,TRBJ1-5,CASSPEPEGRLNQPQHF
TRBV6-1,-,TRBJ1-6,CASSGRSYNSPLHF
TRBV12-3/TRBV12-4,-,TRBJ1-1,CTSSFQGLNTEAFF
TRBV28,-,TRBJ1-3,CASSPGTLRNTIYF
TRBV19,-,TRBJ2-7,CASSIDPTSETYEQYF
TRBV30,-,TRBJ2-7,CAWSVGGASYEQYF
TRBV29-1,-,TRBJ1-2,CSVEALGGTYGYTF
TRBV12-3/TRBV12-4,TRBD2,TRBJ2-7,CASRDSGTNSYEQYF
TRBV6-2/TRBV6-3,-,TRBJ2-4,CASTAVGIQGDIQYF
TRBV2,TRBD1,TRBJ1-2,CASRARTGILNYGYTF
TRBV6-1,TRBD1,TRBJ2-7,CASSRDRARSYEQYF
TRBV2,-,TRBJ1-5,CASKAAATSNQPQHF
TRBV4-1,TRBD2,TRBJ2-5,CASSQEYGTSGYQETQYF
TRBV11-2,TRBD1,TRBJ2-2,CASSLIPGQGTGELFF
TRBV7-6,TRBD1,TRBJ1-1,CASSLADRTNTEAFF
TRBV11-2,TRBD1,TRBJ1-2,CASSSRGPTGRYYGYTF
TRBV19,TRBD1,TRBJ1-1,CASRTQGGSGNTEAFF
TRBV12-3/TRBV12-4,TRBD1,TRBJ1-1,CASSLRTGYTEAFF
TRBV28,-,TRBJ2-5,CASSLSARGQETQYF
TRBV12-3/TRBV12-4,-,TRBJ2-2,CASGGGGRSTGELFF
TRBV7-9,TRBD2,TRBJ2-5,CASSNLAGDETQYF
TRBV13,-,TRBJ1-2,CASSPFGGVGGYTF
TRBV6-1,-,TRBJ2-4,CASSQLKNIQYF
TRBV7-8,TRBD1,TRBJ1-1,CASSPTGTAKMNTEAFF
TRBV20-1,-,TRBJ1-5,CSARDHVSTAKDQPQHF
TRBV6-2/TRBV6-3,-,TRBJ2-5,CASSQQETYQETQYF
TRBV7-9,-,TRBJ1-1,CASSLVRVNTEAFF
TRBV5-1,TRBD1,TRBJ2-5,CASSATGGIGETQYF
TRBV27,TRBD1,TRBJ2-7,CASTATGTGGYEQYF
TRBV20-1,-,TRBJ1-1,CSASVPGNTEAFF
TRBV30,TRBD2,TRBJ2-7,CAWARPSGSKTYEQYF
TRBV7-2,-,TRBJ1-1,CASSLGPSREAFF
TRBV5-1,-,TRBJ1-2,CASSLVIGGSTGYTF
TRBV7-2,-,TRBJ2-2,CASSPTANTGELFF
TRBV20-1,TRBD1,TRBJ1-2,CSARNRGKYGYTF
TRBV28,-,TRBJ1-5,CASTAQGKAQHF
TRBV2,TRBD1,TRBJ1-1,CASSGTGLSEAFF
TRBV19,-,TRBJ1-1,CASKKSGGIDTEAFF
TRBV19,TRBD2,TRBJ2-5,CASSTLPSGIGETQYF
TRBV15,TRBD2,TRBJ2-7,CATSRDDSLAGVYEQYF
TRBV2,TRBD2,TRBJ2-1,CASSGGLVEQFF
TRBV30,-,TRBJ1-5,CAWQSGFNQPQHF
TRBV20-1,TRBD2,TRBJ2-5,CSAILAGGLEETQYF
TRBV6-1,-,TRBJ1-1,CASSEAPGDTEAFF
TRBV6-5,-,TRBJ1-1,CASSQSQGVSNTEAFF
TRBV5-1,-,TRBJ2-5,CASSLALMKGETQYF